The clone carrying this T cell receptor (beta chain) has only one observation. Methods used by the authors: How many nucleated cells were present was estimated from reference gene primer amplification. Clones were read by immunoSEQ multiplex PCR, and TCRdb kept only the in-frame ones, dropping some. V and J calls and clone size are given by that table; D and trimming were obtained from the DNA. The table records 35,000 to 50,000 clones, just over 85% of them present only once. This sample was included in a study of blood T cell repertoires in COVID-19. Across the whole study: PBMCs, B-cell-depleted T cells, or T cells were the source of the cDNA or gDNA that made up the material.

The CDR3 loop spans 15 amino acids. Trimming took 6 bases from V and 2 from J, leaving 14 bases between them. CDR1 and CDR2 (germline): MNHNY, SVGAGI (reference sequence). This receptor was obtained from a man aged 55 to 70 with active COVID-19. V and J are TRBV6-6 and TRBJ1-3; TRBD1 might be the D (6 bases). The sequenced material came from peripheral blood. CDR3 sequence reads: CASRPEGGPGNTIYF. The CDR3 coding sequence is TGTGCCAGCAGGCCCGAGGGGGGGCCTGGAAACACCATATATTTT.